Given below is one T cell receptor beta chain in context. Its cognate antigen is unknown. Produced via immunoSEQ multiplex PCR; TCRdb's table is partial and in-frame only. The repertoire holds just under 85,000 clones, with 84% as singletons. With autoimmune disease history or systemic immunosuppression, patients were excluded. Trimming took 1 base from V and 8 from J, leaving 8 bases between them. The germline V gene encodes CDR1 MNHNS and CDR2 SASEGT. The CDR3 length is 12 residues. The sample originates from a study of OX40 agonist ivuxolimab in advanced cancers. On the study more broadly: Three patients, one with hepatocellular carcinoma and two with cutaneous melanoma, responded partially.

Study results and caveats: Antigen targets of the expanded peripheral T cells went undetermined.

The source of this sequence is an adult with an advanced solid tumor such as melanoma, head and neck, liver or kidney cancer. The sample in question was CD4+ or CD8+ T cells sorted from blood, obtained in a trial of the OX40 agonist ivuxolimab. V usage is TRBV6-1 and J usage is TRBJ1-1; D unclear. The CDR3 bases are TGTGCCAGCAGTGAAGAGTGGAGGGAAGCTTTCTTT. Protein sequence: CASSEEWREAFF.